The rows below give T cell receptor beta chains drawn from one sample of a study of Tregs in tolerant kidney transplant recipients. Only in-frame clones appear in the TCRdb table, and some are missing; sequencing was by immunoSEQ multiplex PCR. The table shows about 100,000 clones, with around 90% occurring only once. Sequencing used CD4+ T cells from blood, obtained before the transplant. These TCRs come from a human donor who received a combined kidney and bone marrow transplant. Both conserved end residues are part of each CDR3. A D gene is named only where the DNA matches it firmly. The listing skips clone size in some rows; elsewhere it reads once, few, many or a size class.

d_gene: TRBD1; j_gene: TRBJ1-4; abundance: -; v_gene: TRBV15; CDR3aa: CATSTDRGLGKLFF; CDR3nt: TGTGCCACCAGCACGGACAGGGGCCTCGGAAAACTGTTTTTT
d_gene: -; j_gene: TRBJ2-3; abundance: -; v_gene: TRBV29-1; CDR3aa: CSARRSAGYERDTQYF; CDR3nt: TGCAGCGCCCGCCGTTCTGCAGGCTACGAGCGGGATACGCAGTATTTT
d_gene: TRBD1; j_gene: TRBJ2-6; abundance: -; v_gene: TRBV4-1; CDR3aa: CASSQGFTGGRANVLTF; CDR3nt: TGCGCCAGCAGCCAGGGATTCACAGGGGGTCGGGCCAACGTCCTGACTTTC
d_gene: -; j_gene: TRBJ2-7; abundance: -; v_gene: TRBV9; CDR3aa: CASSLDGGGVYEQYF; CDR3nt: TGTGCCAGCAGCCTAGATGGAGGGGGGGTTTACGAGCAGTACTTC
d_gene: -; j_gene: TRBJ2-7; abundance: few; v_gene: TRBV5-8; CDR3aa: CASSLTGSYEQYF; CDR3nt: TGTGCCAGCAGCCTGACGGGATCCTACGAGCAGTACTTC
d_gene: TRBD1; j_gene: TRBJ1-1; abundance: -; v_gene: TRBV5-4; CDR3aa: CASSLGGQGGTEAFF; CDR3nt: TGTGCCAGCAGCCTGGGGGGACAGGGAGGCACTGAAGCTTTCTTT
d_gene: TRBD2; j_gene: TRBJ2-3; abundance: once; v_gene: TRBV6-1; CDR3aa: CASSGLAGGTDTQYF; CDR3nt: TGTGCCAGCAGTGGACTAGCGGGGGGCACAGATACGCAGTATTTT
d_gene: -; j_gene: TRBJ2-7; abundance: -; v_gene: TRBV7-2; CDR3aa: CASSFQAGLSYEQYF; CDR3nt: TGTGCCAGCAGCTTTCAGGCGGGGTTAAGCTACGAGCAGTACTTC
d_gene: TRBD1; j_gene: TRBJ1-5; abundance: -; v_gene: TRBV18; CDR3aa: CASSPFLGQGINQPQHF; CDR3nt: TGTGCCAGCTCACCATTCTTGGGACAGGGGATCAATCAGCCCCAGCATTTT
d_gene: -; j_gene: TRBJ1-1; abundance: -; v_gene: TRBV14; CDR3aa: CASSQARVATEAFF; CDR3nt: TGTGCCAGCAGCCAGGCCAGGGTGGCCACTGAAGCTTTCTTT